These T cell receptor beta chains were read from a single sample in a study of shared clonotypes between healthy human individuals. TCRdb's table, derived via immunoSEQ multiplex PCR, lists solely in-frame clones and lacks some. This table has about 470,000 clones, more than 75% appearing once. The sample was PBMCs. These receptors were obtained from a woman aged 40 to 50 in good health. Some clones in this sample may be carry-over from other donors' samples. Both conserved end residues are part of each CDR3. The D gene is left open where the match is weak. Only part of the rows carry a size: once, few, many, or a class if the clone is expanded.

abundance,d_gene,j_gene,v_gene,CDR3nt,CDR3aa
.,TRBD1,TRBJ2-2,TRBV10-3,TGTGCCATCAGTGAGGACAGGGTTACCGGGGAGCTGTTTTTT,CAISEDRVTGELFF
.,.,TRBJ2-1,TRBV18,TGTGCCAGCTCACGGACAGGGGGACTAGCGGAGCAGTTCTTC,CASSRTGGLAEQFF
.,.,TRBJ2-2,TRBV4-2,TGTGCCAGCAGCCAAGATCTAGGGGACCAGAACACCGGGGAGCTGTTTTTT,CASSQDLGDQNTGELFF
.,.,TRBJ2-7,TRBV2,TGTGCCAGCAGTGTGAGCAACGAGCAGTACTTC,CASSVSNEQYF
.,TRBD1,TRBJ1-2,TRBV6-5,TGTGCCAGCAGTTACTCGACGGGACAGGGAGTTTTTGGCTACACCTTC,CASSYSTGQGVFGYTF
.,.,TRBJ2-7,TRBV21-1,TGTGCCAGCAGCACCAACTCAGGACTAGCGCAGTCCTACGAGCAGTACTTC,CASSTNSGLAQSYEQYF
.,TRBD1,TRBJ2-7,TRBV28,TGTGCCAGCAGCCTCCCGGGACAGACCTACGAGCAGTACTTC,CASSLPGQTYEQYF
.,TRBD1,TRBJ2-7,TRBV7-9,TGTGCCAGCAGCTTAGCCGGGACAGGGGGTTACGAGCAGTACTTC,CASSLAGTGGYEQYF
.,TRBD2,TRBJ2-7,TRBV2,TGTGCCAGCATCCCACGGACTAGCGGAAACTACGAGCAGTACTTC,CASIPRTSGNYEQYF
once,TRBD2,TRBJ2-5,TRBV4-1,TGCGCCAGCAGCCCTCCCGGGGGGGGGAAGACCCAGTACTTC,CASSPPGGGKTQYF
once,.,TRBJ1-1,TRBV7-2,TGTGCCAGCAGCTTTACAGACCAGGGGACTGAAGCTTTCTTT,CASSFTDQGTEAFF
once,TRBD1,TRBJ2-1,TRBV11-2,TGTGCCAGCAGCTTAGGGGAGACAGGGGTCCACAATGAGCAGTTCTTC,CASSLGETGVHNEQFF
once,.,TRBJ2-2,TRBV18,TGTGCCAGCTCGCGAAGATTCGGTGACACCGGGGAGCTGTTTTTT,CASSRRFGDTGELFF
.,TRBD2,TRBJ2-1,TRBV4-1,TGCGCCAGCAGCCCGATACGGGGGAGGGATTTGTACAATGAGCAGTTCTTC,CASSPIRGRDLYNEQFF
.,.,TRBJ2-1,TRBV4-2,TGTGCCAGCAGCCAAGATAATCCCCAGACAGGTGAGCAGTTCTTC,CASSQDNPQTGEQFF
.,TRBD1,TRBJ2-7,TRBV7-9,TGTGCCAGCAGCCAGGGGGTTTGGTACGAGCAGTACTTC,CASSQGVWYEQYF
.,.,TRBJ2-1,TRBV6-6,TGTGCCAGCAGTTACACAGGGTCCTACAATGAGCAGTTCTTC,CASSYTGSYNEQFF
.,.,TRBJ2-2,TRBV19,TGTGCCAGTAGTATAGACAGGGTCGGCACCGGGGAGCTGTTTTTT,CASSIDRVGTGELFF
.,.,TRBJ2-1,TRBV7-2,TGTGCCAGCAGCTTCCAAGGGGGGAATGAGCAGTTCTTC,CASSFQGGNEQFF
.,TRBD2,TRBJ2-3,TRBV5-1,TGCGCCAGCAGCCTGGGGCTAGCGGCTAGCACAGATACGCAGTATTTT,CASSLGLAASTDTQYF
.,.,TRBJ2-7,TRBV7-9,TGTGCCAGCAGCGACCGACAGGGAGGCGAGCAGTACTTC,CASSDRQGGEQYF
.,.,TRBJ1-2,TRBV4-3,TGCGCCAGCAGCCCGACTTGGGCCAGGGCCCTTAACTATGGCTACACCTTC,CASSPTWARALNYGYTF
few,TRBD2,TRBJ2-5,TRBV19,TGTGCCAGTAGTATAAACGGACTAGCGGGTGAGACCCAGTACTTC,CASSINGLAGETQYF
.,.,TRBJ1-2,TRBV9,TGTGCCAGCAGCGCGGCGCAGGGCCTATATGGCTACACCTTC,CASSAAQGLYGYTF
few,.,TRBJ2-7,TRBV4-2,TGTGCCAGCAGCCAAGATCCCCTCGTGGAGCAGTACTTC,CASSQDPLVEQYF